These T cell receptor beta chains were read from a single sample in a study of T-cell memory formation after mild COVID-19. Each CDR3 protein gets one entry after TCRdb re-called the 5' RACE reads with MiXCR. Of under 450,000 distinct CDR3 sequences listed, approximately 15% are singletons. The sequenced sample was PBMCs or a T cell subset sorted from them (not recorded which). Receptors were obtained from a man aged 18 to 30 who had mild COVID-19 (a few samples of this study predate the infection). Cell type and time point are not known. The CDR3 runs from the conserved cysteine through the conserved F or W. The order of the fields is clone size, J gene, D gene, V gene, CDR3 protein, CDR3 DNA. The D gene is left open where the match is weak. The listing skips clone size in some rows; elsewhere it reads once, few, many or a size class.

size: .
J: TRBJ2-1
D: .
V: TRBV6-2/TRBV6-3
CDR3: CASSLVSRGNEQFF
DNA: TGTGCCAGCAGTCTGGTTTCCCGGGGCAATGAGCAGTTCTTC

size: .
J: TRBJ2-7
D: .
V: TRBV20-1
CDR3: CSARATASYEQYF
DNA: TGCAGTGCTAGAGCAACAGCCTCCTACGAGCAGTACTTC

size: .
J: TRBJ2-5
D: TRBD2
V: TRBV4-2
CDR3: CASSSLSGLQETQYF
DNA: TGTGCCAGCAGCTCCCTTAGCGGGTTACAAGAGACCCAGTACTTC

size: .
J: TRBJ1-2
D: .
V: TRBV24-1
CDR3: CATSDSRVGYTF
DNA: TGTGCCACCAGTGATTCCAGGGTAGGCTACACCTTC

size: few
J: TRBJ1-2
D: .
V: TRBV7-2
CDR3: CASSPHNANYGYTF
DNA: TGTGCCAGCAGCCCACACAACGCGAACTATGGCTACACCTTC

size: few
J: TRBJ2-7
D: TRBD2
V: TRBV20-1
CDR3: CSAASGGRSWEQYF
DNA: TGCAGTGCTGCCTCGGGGGGGCGCTCTTGGGAGCAGTACTTC

size: .
J: TRBJ2-5
D: .
V: TRBV28
CDR3: CASSLGAGPVQETQYF
DNA: TGTGCCAGCAGTTTAGGGGCGGGTCCCGTTCAAGAGACCCAGTACTTC

size: .
J: TRBJ2-2
D: .
V: TRBV4-2
CDR3: CASSQDLGTGNTGELFF
DNA: TGTGCCAGCAGCCAAGATTTAGGGACGGGGAACACCGGGGAGCTGTTTTTT

size: .
J: TRBJ1-2
D: TRBD1
V: TRBV12-3/TRBV12-4
CDR3: CASSPGTGGYYGYTF
DNA: TGTGCCAGCAGTCCCGGCACAGGGGGGTACTATGGCTACACCTTC

size: .
J: TRBJ2-2
D: .
V: TRBV9
CDR3: CASSADTRTGELFF
DNA: TGTGCCAGCAGCGCCGATACACGGACCGGGGAGCTGTTTTTT

size: .
J: TRBJ2-1
D: TRBD1
V: TRBV12-3/TRBV12-4
CDR3: CASTGIGQAFGNEQFF
DNA: TGTGCCAGCACCGGGATAGGACAGGCCTTTGGTAATGAGCAGTTCTTC

size: .
J: TRBJ1-2
D: .
V: TRBV24-1
CDR3: CATSDGAEGYTF
DNA: TGTGCCACCAGTGATGGCGCGGAGGGCTACACCTTC

size: few
J: TRBJ1-1
D: .
V: TRBV3-1
CDR3: CASNLGGQNTEAFF
DNA: TGTGCCAGCAATCTTGGGGGACAGAACACTGAAGCTTTCTTT

size: few
J: TRBJ2-2
D: .
V: TRBV11-2
CDR3: CASSLSSTGELFF
DNA: TGTGCCAGCAGCTTGTCGAGCACCGGGGAGCTGTTTTTT

size: many
J: TRBJ2-5
D: .
V: TRBV7-2
CDR3: CASSLGRGGTQYF
DNA: TGTGCCAGCAGCTTAGGTCGGGGCGGGACCCAGTACTTC

size: few
J: TRBJ2-6
D: .
V: TRBV11-2
CDR3: CASSFTHSGANVLTF
DNA: TGTGCCAGCAGCTTTACACACTCTGGGGCCAACGTCCTGACTTTC

size: few
J: TRBJ2-1
D: .
V: TRBV20-1
CDR3: CSARVMKQGYNEQFF
DNA: TGCAGTGCTAGAGTTATGAAACAGGGTTACAATGAGCAGTTCTTC

size: few
J: TRBJ2-1
D: .
V: TRBV10-3
CDR3: CAISDPGPYNEQFF
DNA: TGTGCCATCAGTGACCCGGGCCCGTACAATGAGCAGTTCTTC

size: .
J: TRBJ2-2
D: .
V: TRBV5-6
CDR3: CASSYHNGELFF
DNA: TGTGCCAGCAGCTATCACAACGGGGAGCTGTTTTTT

size: .
J: TRBJ2-5
D: .
V: TRBV5-5
CDR3: CASSLSVAVEETQYF
DNA: TGTGCCAGCAGCTTGAGCGTGGCGGTGGAAGAGACCCAGTACTTC

size: few
J: TRBJ2-1
D: .
V: TRBV7-2
CDR3: CASSLGHQSYNEQFF
DNA: TGTGCCAGCAGTTTGGGACACCAATCCTACAATGAGCAGTTCTTC

size: .
J: TRBJ2-3
D: .
V: TRBV29-1
CDR3: CRVGEASTDTQYF
DNA: TGCCGTGTGGGGGAAGCTAGCACAGATACGCAGTATTTT

size: few
J: TRBJ2-3
D: .
V: TRBV5-1
CDR3: CASSFLGPQDTQYF
DNA: TGCGCCAGCAGCTTCTTAGGACCGCAAGATACGCAGTATTTT

size: .
J: TRBJ2-3
D: .
V: TRBV6-4
CDR3: CASSDVGGPADTQYF
DNA: TGTGCCAGCAGTGACGTGGGGGGCCCCGCAGATACGCAGTATTTT

size: few
J: TRBJ2-6
D: .
V: TRBV12-5
CDR3: CASGLVNLPGSGANVLTF
DNA: TGTGCTAGTGGTTTGGTAAACCTCCCGGGGTCTGGGGCCAACGTCCTGACTTTC

size: .
J: TRBJ2-3
D: .
V: TRBV4-3
CDR3: CASSQGSGDTDTQYF
DNA: TGCGCCAGCAGCCAAGGTTCGGGGGACACAGATACGCAGTATTTT

size: .
J: TRBJ1-2
D: .
V: TRBV6-6
CDR3: CATWGGDDGYTF
DNA: TGTGCCACCTGGGGGGGGGATGATGGCTACACCTTC

size: many
J: TRBJ2-1
D: .
V: TRBV5-4
CDR3: CASSDENVEQFF
DNA: TGTGCCAGCAGCGACGAGAATGTTGAGCAGTTCTTC

size: few
J: TRBJ2-5
D: .
V: TRBV20-1
CDR3: CSAPTPGTQETQYF
DNA: TGCAGTGCGCCCACCCCGGGAACCCAAGAGACCCAGTACTTC

size: .
J: TRBJ2-2
D: TRBD1
V: TRBV6-2/TRBV6-3
CDR3: CASGGQGFGELFF
DNA: TGTGCCAGCGGTGGACAGGGGTTCGGGGAGCTGTTTTTT

size: few
J: TRBJ2-1
D: TRBD1
V: TRBV5-5
CDR3: CASSFLQGNEQFF
DNA: TGTGCCAGCAGCTTCCTACAGGGGAATGAGCAGTTCTTC

size: many
J: TRBJ2-1
D: .
V: TRBV12-3/TRBV12-4
CDR3: CASSEPWPRGSSHEQFF
DNA: TGTGCCAGCAGTGAACCCTGGCCGCGGGGCTCCTCTCATGAGCAGTTCTTC

size: many
J: TRBJ2-2
D: TRBD2
V: TRBV6-5
CDR3: CASKGIAGVTGELFF
DNA: TGTGCCAGCAAGGGCATAGCGGGGGTTACCGGGGAGCTGTTTTTT

size: few
J: TRBJ2-2
D: .
V: TRBV6-2/TRBV6-3
CDR3: CASRRDPFTGELFF
DNA: TGTGCCAGCAGGCGGGACCCTTTTACCGGGGAGCTGTTTTTT